Following are 28 T cell receptor beta chains from one sample sequenced in a study of T cell changes during pregnancy in multiple sclerosis. Using immunoSEQ multiplex PCR, the repertoire was profiled, and TCRdb retains in-frame clones only, with some absent. The sample lists 100,000 or so clones, around 90% occurring once. This specimen was peripheral blood, taken in the second trimester of pregnancy. The origin of the receptors is a female donor with multiple sclerosis, enrolled in a pregnancy study.

The CDR3 region has the DNA TGTGCCAGCAGCTCCTTAGTAGATGTCACCGGGGAGCTGTTTTTT. Its translation: CASSSLVDVTGELFF. The chain has TRBV13 and TRBJ2-2; unclear D gene. Germline V lookup: CDR1 PRHDT, CDR2 FYEKMQ (reference sequence). The germline V and J ends were trimmed by 4 bases and 4 bases, with 13 bases remaining between them. This CDR3 region has 15 residues.

V is TRBV7-9 and J is TRBJ1-5; 7 bases line up with TRBD1. Germline V gives CDR1 SEHNR, CDR2 FQNEAQ (reference sequence). The J segment lost 7 bases and the V segment lost 3 bases, leaving 6 bases of the junction unmatched. The CDR3 runs to 14 residues. CDR3 nucleotides: TGTGCCAGCAGCTTGACAGGGACCGGGCAGCCCCAGCATTTT. Translating gives CASSLTGTGQPQHF.

The rearrangement links TRBV7-2 to TRBJ2-3, with 10 bases identical to TRBD2. V gave up 0 bases and J gave up 7 bases; unmatched junction bases: 13. From germline, CDR1 is SGHTA and CDR2 FQGNSA. The CDR3 loop spans 18 amino acids. The CDR3: CASSLAGLAAPTINTQYF. CDR3 DNA sequence: TGTGCCAGCAGCTTAGCAGGACTAGCGGCCCCGACCATAAATACGCAGTATTTT.

CDR3 amino acids: CAISEIRATGEQFF. CDR3 in DNA: TGTGCCATCAGTGAGATCAGGGCGACTGGGGAGCAGTTCTTC. The chain uses TRBV10-3 and TRBJ2-1; possible D gene TRBD1, 5 bases. The CDR3 spans 14 residues. CDR1 is ENHRY and CDR2 is SYGVKD in the germline V gene. Deletions cut 2 bases from V and 10 bases from J, with 15 bases between.

The V and J genes are TRBV28 and TRBJ2-7, with a tentative D call TRBD1 (5 bases). V lost 6 bases and J lost 2, with 23 bases in between. The CDR3 consists of 17 residues. The germline gives CDR1 MDHEN, CDR2 SYDVKM. The CDR3 reads CASRGIQVTEWTYEQYF. CDR3 sequence (DNA): TGTGCCAGCAGAGGGATCCAAGTGACAGAGTGGACCTACGAGCAGTACTTC.

The CDR3 loop reads CASSERVAQDTQYF. CDR3 in DNA: TGTGCCAGCAGTGAACGGGTCGCTCAAGATACGCAGTATTTT. The chain is built from TRBV2 and TRBJ2-3; D is unresolved. Trimming cost V 2 bases and J 5 bases, with 11 bases left between them. CDR3 size: 14 residues. Germline V gene lookup returns CDR1 SNHLY and CDR2 FYNNEI. Looking up the rest from reference TRBV2 and TRBJ2-3 gives the full variable domain: EPEVTQTPSHQVTQMGQEVILRCVPISNHLYFYWYRQILGQKVEFLVSFYNNEISEKSEIFDDQFSVERPDGSNFTLKIRSTKLEDSAMYFCASSERVAQDTQYFGPGTRLTVL.

J is TRBJ2-1 and V is TRBV9; TRBD2 matches 8 bases. CDR1 and CDR2 from the germline V gene are SGDLS and YYNGEE. Trimming at V came to 0 bases and at J to 12 bases, leaving 5 bases not matched to a gene. CDR3 length: 13 amino acids. In nucleotides, the CDR3 is TGTGCCAGCAGCGTAGGAACGGGACTAGGGCAGTTCTTC. Amino acid sequence: CASSVGTGLGQFF.

This rearrangement joins TRBV6-1 to TRBJ2-7, with D possibly matching TRBD2 (5 bases). There are 15 residues in the CDR3. The ends were cut back, 3 bases at V and 5 bases at J, with 17 bases in the middle. Germline V gene data show CDR1 as MNHNS and CDR2 as SASEGT. The CDR3 region is CASSDTPGSVDEQYF. CDR3 in DNA: TGTGCCAGCAGTGATACTCCGGGGTCCGTCGACGAGCAGTACTTC.

The chain links TRBV6-1 to TRBJ2-3; TRBD2 agrees at 10 bases. Per germline, CDR1 MNHNS and CDR2 SASEGT. Trimming cost V 5 bases and J 0 bases; bases outside gene matches: 2. This CDR3 has 15 residues. CDR3 coding DNA: TGTGCCAGCAGTCCGACTAGCGGGAGCACAGATACGCAGTATTTT. Translation: CASSPTSGSTDTQYF.

CDR3 sequence (DNA): TGTGCCAGCAGCCTGGGACTAGCGGGAGACAATGAGCAGTTCTTC. Its protein is CASSLGLAGDNEQFF. The chain couples TRBV7-9 to TRBJ2-1, with 14 nucleotides matching TRBD2. The length of the CDR3 is 15 residues. V was clipped by 5 bases and J by 5 bases; unmatched bases: 2. Germline V gene lookup returns CDR1 SEHNR and CDR2 FQNEAQ (reference sequence).

V usage is TRBV5-1 and J usage is TRBJ2-3; a possible D gene is TRBD1 (6 bases). Looked up from germline, CDR1 is SGHRS and CDR2 is YFSETQ. Trimming stripped 1 base from V and 4 bases from J, with 13 bases between. This CDR3 comprises 15 residues. The CDR3 DNA reads as TGCGCCAGCAGCTTGAAACTGGGGGCCGCAGATACGCAGTATTTT. This sequence encodes CASSLKLGAADTQYF.

This chain uses TRBV10-3 with TRBJ2-1; D gene uncertain. V was pared by 2 bases and J by 5 bases, with 13 bases between. Germline CDR1 reads ENHRY; CDR2 reads SYGVKD. The CDR3 contains 15 residues. In DNA, the CDR3 is TGTGCCATCAGTGAGGGGTCGAAACGGGACAATGAGCAGTTCTTC. This gives the protein CAISEGSKRDNEQFF.

This clone was recorded once. The genes are TRBV10-3 and TRBJ2-7; possible D gene TRBD2, 6 bases. V lost 0 bases to trimming and J lost 7 bases, with 19 bases between them. This CDR3 region has 16 residues. Germline lookup yields CDR1 ENHRY and CDR2 SYGVKD. The CDR3 DNA reads as TGTGCCATCAGTGAGTCTTTGCCCGCGGGGCTCGGGGAGCAGTACTTC. Protein: CAISESLPAGLGEQYF.

The CDR3 protein is CASSLGGGLRLSEQFF. The DNA of the CDR3 is TGTGCCAGCAGTCTAGGGGGGGGACTGCGCTTGAGTGAGCAGTTCTTC. V gene TRBV27 combines with J gene TRBJ2-1; D perhaps matches TRBD2 (7 bases). CDR3 length: 16 residues. Germline-derived CDR1 and CDR2 are MNHEY and SMNVEV (reference sequence). V lost 5 bases and J 9 bases, leaving 23 bases between the germline ends.

The chain carries TRBV7-9 and TRBJ2-3, with 7 bases that match TRBD2. The CDR3 is made up of 15 amino acids. Trimming at V came to 2 bases and at J to 2 bases, leaving 4 bases not matched to a gene. Germline CDR1 reads SEHNR; CDR2 reads FQNEAQ (reference sequence). CDR3 coding DNA: TGTGCCAGCAGCTTACCGGGGACTACCACAGATACGCAGTATTTT. It encodes CASSLPGTTTDTQYF.

This chain uses TRBV5-8 with TRBJ1-4; a possible D gene is TRBD1 (6 bases). Per germline, CDR1 SGHTS and CDR2 YDEGEE. Trimming left V 2 bases short and J 4 bases short, with 21 bases between. The CDR3 runs 18 residues. The CDR3 DNA reads TGTGCCAGCAGCTTCATCAGGGGCGACCTACTAAGTAATGAAAAACTGTTTTTT. It yields the protein CASSFIRGDLLSNEKLFF.

The genes are TRBV29-1 and TRBJ1-5, with D perhaps TRBD1 (5 bases). Germline CDR1 reads SQVTM; CDR2 reads ANQGSEA. Between the trimmed V and J ends, which lost 7 bases and 5 bases, there was a span of 15 bases. The CDR3 has 13 amino acids. The CDR3 loop reads CSAQGSFDQPQHF. CDR3 DNA: TGCAGCGCCCAGGGAAGTTTTGATCAGCCCCAGCATTTT.

This chain uses TRBV18 with TRBJ2-5; D remains ambiguous. Per germline, CDR1 KGHSH and CDR2 LQKENI. This CDR3 comprises 11 residues. The V end was cut by 4 bases, the J end by 3 bases, with 3 bases between. CDR3: CASSLEETQYF. DNA for the CDR3: TGTGCCAGCTCACTAGAAGAGACCCAGTACTTC.

V is TRBV18 and J is TRBJ2-3; weak D call: TRBD2 (6 bases). With 3 bases removed from V and 8 bases from J, the gap between germline ends came to 21 bases. This CDR3 contains 16 residues. Germline V gives CDR1 KGHSH, CDR2 LQKENI. The CDR3 here is CASSPRTISAGGTQYF. In DNA, the CDR3 is TGTGCCAGCTCACCCCGGACTATTTCGGCTGGGGGTACGCAGTATTTT. Supplemented by reference TRBV18 and TRBJ2-3, the full variable domain reads NAGVMQNPRHLVRRRGQEARLRCSPMKGHSHVYWYRQLPEEGLKFMVYLQKENIIDESGMPKERFSAEFPKEGPSILRIQQVVRGDSAAYFCASSPRTISAGGTQYFGPGTRLTVL.

The gene calls are TRBV7-2 and TRBJ2-7, with 9 bases lining up with TRBD2. CDR1 and CDR2 from the germline V gene are SGHTA and FQGNSA. The V segment lost 9 bases and the J segment 4 bases; nucleotides outside the gene matches: 7. The CDR3 runs 13 residues. This chain's CDR3 is CARPAGGGYEQYF. CDR3 bases: TGTGCCAGACCAGCGGGAGGAGGGTACGAGCAGTACTTC.

V usage is TRBV6-5 and J usage is TRBJ2-3; TRBD1 is a possible D gene (5 bases). Germline assignment: CDR1 MNHEY and CDR2 SVGAGI. V was shortened by 6 bases and J by 2 bases, with 15 bases between the two germline ends. This CDR3 is built from 15 residues. CDR3 nucleotides: TGTGCCAGCAGCATCAACCCGACAGACACAGATACGCAGTATTTT. The encoded protein is CASSINPTDTDTQYF.

The rearrangement links TRBV5-1 to TRBJ2-7; D uncertain. The CDR3 consists of 11 residues. Per germline, CDR1 SGHRS and CDR2 YFSETQ. V shed 3 bases and J shed 2 bases, with 3 bases lying between them. The CDR3 protein is CASSSAYEQYF. For the CDR3, the DNA is TGCGCCAGCAGCTCCGCCTACGAGCAGTACTTC.

The sample holds one count of this clone. The chain links TRBV5-6 to TRBJ2-7; a weak D match, TRBD1 (6 bases). The CDR3 has 17 amino acids. Germline CDR1 SGHDT, CDR2 YYEEEE. V lost 2 bases and J lost 4, with 22 bases in between. The CDR3 region is CASSLSGQGQSFYEQYF. The CDR3 DNA reads TGTGCCAGCAGCTTATCTGGCCAAGGACAGAGTTTTTACGAGCAGTACTTC.

V usage is TRBV6-5 and J usage is TRBJ1-1; TRBD1 aligns across 7 bases. V was clipped by 6 bases and J by 1 base; unmatched bases: 8. Germline CDR1 and CDR2: MNHEY and SVGAGI. The CDR3 runs 15 residues. CDR3 coding DNA: TGTGCCAGCAGAAAACCGACAGGGAGGAACACTGAAGCTTTCTTT. Its translation: CASRKPTGRNTEAFF.

This clone was detected a few times. CDR3 nucleotides: TGTGCTGTAGGGACAGGGGCCTACGAGCAGTACTTC. It translates to CAVGTGAYEQYF. The V and J genes are TRBV19 and TRBJ2-7, with 10 bases fitting TRBD1. The germline V gene has CDR1 LNHDA and CDR2 SQIVND (reference sequence). This CDR3 region has 12 residues.

The V call is TRBV7-9, the J call TRBJ1-5; a possible D gene is TRBD1 (6 bases). CDR1 is SEHNR, CDR2 FQNEAQ, per germline (reference sequence). V was clipped by 8 bases and J by 3 bases, with 14 bases between them. The CDR3 length is 14 residues. CDR3: CASFDRLHNQPQHF. DNA for the CDR3: TGTGCCAGCTTCGACAGGTTGCACAATCAGCCCCAGCATTTT. The full variable domain, with the rest looked up from reference TRBV7-9 and TRBJ1-5, is DTGVSQNPRHKITKRGQNVTFRCDPISEHNRLYWYRQTLGQGPEFLTYFQNEAQLEKSRLLSDRFSAERPKGSFSTLEIQRTEQGDSAMYLCASFDRLHNQPQHFGDGTRLSIL.

Here the CDR3 reads CASSNFVGQGTDTQYF. The CDR3 coding sequence is TGTGCCAGTAGCAACTTTGTTGGACAGGGCACAGATACGCAGTATTTT. The gene calls are TRBV19 and TRBJ2-3; 7 bases are shared with TRBD1. Germline lookup yields CDR1 LNHDA and CDR2 SQIVND (reference sequence). V shed 6 bases and J 1 base; nucleotides not matched to a gene: 10. The CDR3 has 16 amino acids.

J is TRBJ2-1 and V is TRBV14; 11 positions agree with TRBD2. The V gene's germline CDR1 is SGHDN and CDR2 FVKESK. The CDR3 contains 14 residues. Trimming at V came to 4 bases and at J to 10 bases, leaving 6 bases not matched to a gene. For the CDR3, the DNA is TGTGCCAGCAGCCCCGGACTAGCGGGTAAAGAGCAGTTCTTC. It specifies CASSPGLAGKEQFF.